The T cell receptor (beta chain) described here comes from a study of neurological immune-mediated disorders. V was clipped by 6 bases and J by 7 bases, with 16 bases between them. Per the germline V gene, CDR1 is SGHTA and CDR2 is FQGNSA. The CDR3 runs to 14 residues. Synthesis of cDNA used 5'RACE (with 10-nucleotide random UMIs). TCRdb re-analysed the 5' RACE reads in MiXCR, keeping a single row per CDR3 protein. The repertoire has 50,000 to 70,000 distinct CDR3 sequences, nearly 3.5% of them found once; the top ten carry roughly 3.7%. This TCR was recovered from a man aged 35-49 years with multiple sclerosis. The sample comprised PBMCs. The gene calls are TRBV7-2 and TRBJ2-1; weak D call: TRBD2 (6 bases). Here the CDR3 reads CASRRTGLLNEQFF. As DNA, the CDR3 is TGTGCCAGCAGGCGTACGGGACTCCTTAATGAGCAGTTCTTC.